The 27 T cell receptor beta chains listed next were all sequenced from one sample in a study of blood T cell repertoires in COVID-19. Method: immunoSEQ multiplex PCR; TCRdb's copy keeps in-frame clones and lacks some. The table has about 260,000 clones, about 90% seen once; the top ten hold just over 2.5%. Sequencing used peripheral blood. The origin of the receptors is a young adult with COVID-19, enrolled during active disease.

Regarding this clone: Other DNA sequences in this specimen translate into the identical CDR3. The chain uses TRBV9 and TRBJ2-1, with D uncertain. The V and J ends lost 0 bases and 0 bases respectively, with 7 bases between them. CDR3 size: 15 residues. Per the germline V gene, CDR1 is SGDLS and CDR2 is YYNGEE. The CDR3: CASSVDPSSYNEQFF. The DNA of the CDR3 is TGTGCCAGCAGCGTAGACCCCAGCTCCTACAATGAGCAGTTCTTC.

There are a few counts of this clone. V usage is TRBV7-9 and J usage is TRBJ2-5, with D possibly being TRBD2 (6 bases). Between the trimmed V and J ends, which lost 1 base and 0 bases, there was a span of 12 bases. CDR1 and CDR2 (germline): SEHNR, FQNEAQ (reference sequence). CDR3 length: 16 amino acids. The CDR3 DNA reads TGTGCCAGCAGCTTAGGGGGGACTTGGTACCAAGAGACCCAGTACTTC. Its translation: CASSLGGTWYQETQYF.

The chain is built from TRBV5-1 and TRBJ1-4; D may be TRBD1 (6 bases). The germline V gene has CDR1 SGHRS and CDR2 YFSETQ. The CDR3 has 13 amino acids. The germline V and J ends were trimmed by 4 bases and 5 bases, with 9 bases remaining between them. DNA of the CDR3: TGCGCCAGCAGCAATGGACAGAATGAAAAACTGTTTTTT. This codes for CASSNGQNEKLFF.

This clone was picked up one time. The chain has TRBV27 and TRBJ2-7; 8 bases align to TRBD2. This CDR3 region has 14 residues. In germline, CDR1 is MNHEY, CDR2 SMNVEV (reference sequence). With V trimmed by 2 bases and J by 2 bases, 2 bases remained unmatched. CDR3 coding DNA: TGTGCCAGCAGTTTAGCAGCGGGGGCCTACGAGCAGTACTTC. It encodes CASSLAAGAYEQYF.

V is TRBV10-3 and J is TRBJ2-2; 11 bases line up with TRBD2. The V gene's germline CDR1 is ENHRY and CDR2 SYGVKD. This CDR3 spans 16 amino acids. J gave up 3 bases and V 6 bases, and 6 bases lay outside the gene matches. The CDR3 DNA sequence: TGTGCCATCAGGTCGACTAGCGGGGTTCACACCGGGGAGCTGTTTTTT. Translation: CAIRSTSGVHTGELFF.

This chain joins TRBV6-2 or TRBV6-3 and TRBJ2-1; 10 bases agree with TRBD2. Germline lookup yields CDR1 MNHEY and CDR2 SVGEGT. The CDR3 length is 16 residues. Germline trimming cut 0 bases from V and 8 bases from J; bases unmatched to any gene: 7. CDR3 in amino acids: CASSYSAASGGDEQFF. In DNA, the CDR3 is TGTGCCAGCAGTTACTCGGCGGCTAGCGGGGGAGATGAGCAGTTCTTC.

The rearrangement joins TRBV7-8 to TRBJ2-1; D is uncertain. Germline V gene lookup returns CDR1 SGHVS and CDR2 FQNEAQ. The CDR3 sequence is 12 residues long. The V end was cut by 5 bases, the J end by 7 bases, with 9 bases between. The CDR3 is CASSPENNEQFF. The DNA of the CDR3 is TGTGCCAGCAGCCCCGAGAATAATGAGCAGTTCTTC.

The V gene is TRBV2, the J gene TRBJ2-7, with 10 bases that match TRBD2. V was clipped by 2 bases and J by 0 bases; unmatched bases: 1. Germline loops: CDR1 SNHLY, CDR2 FYNNEI. CDR3 size: 15 residues. Here the CDR3 DNA reads TGTGCCAGCAGTGAAACTAGCGGGAACTCCTACGAGCAGTACTTC. Translating gives CASSETSGNSYEQYF.

The count of this clone is one. The chain joins TRBV24-1 to TRBJ2-3; possibly TRBD1 for D (6 bases). This CDR3 is built from 19 residues. Trimming stripped 4 bases from V and 0 bases from J, with 22 bases between. The germline CDR1 and CDR2 sequences are KGHDR and SFDVKD. DNA of the CDR3: TGTGCCACCAGTGACCCCTCAGCCTTACAGGGTGCCAGCACAGATACGCAGTATTTT. It encodes CATSDPSALQGASTDTQYF.

This chain uses TRBV7-9 with TRBJ2-7, with a possible D match to TRBD2 (5 bases). The CDR3 totals 14 residues. From germline, CDR1 is SEHNR and CDR2 FQNEAQ (reference sequence). Trimming shortened V by 6 bases and J by 0 bases, and 12 bases separated the two germline ends. The DNA of the CDR3 is TGTGCCAGCAGACCGAGCGGACCCTCCTACGAGCAGTACTTC. Residues: CASRPSGPSYEQYF.

The gene calls are TRBV28 and TRBJ2-5; 7 nucleotides line up with TRBD1. The CDR3 length is 16 residues. CDR1 and CDR2 from the germline V gene are MDHEN and SYDVKM. The junction had 9 bases not matched to a gene; V was cut back by 5 bases and J by 0 bases. CDR3 in amino acids: CASSEPNRGNQETQYF. Here the CDR3 DNA reads TGTGCCAGCAGTGAACCCAACAGGGGTAACCAAGAGACCCAGTACTTC.

This chain uses TRBV7-3 with TRBJ1-4; D is unclear. The ends were cut back, 0 bases at V and 8 bases at J, with 16 bases in the middle. The CDR3 extends over 16 amino acids. Germline V gene data show CDR1 as SGHTA and CDR2 as FQGTGA. Written as DNA, the CDR3 is TGTGCCAGCAGCTTAACGTGGGAGGAGGGAAGCGAAAAACTGTTTTTT. This gives the protein CASSLTWEEGSEKLFF.

The CDR3 here is CASTATGGNTEAFF. The CDR3 region has the DNA TGTGCCAGCACCGCGACAGGAGGGAACACTGAAGCTTTCTTT. This sequence joins TRBV2 and TRBJ1-1; tentatively, D is TRBD1 (6 bases). Between the trimmed V and J ends, which lost 7 bases and 1 base, there was a span of 13 bases. The CDR3 is 14 amino acids. Looked up from germline, CDR1 is SNHLY and CDR2 is FYNNEI.

V is TRBV19 and J is TRBJ2-1; D is unresolved. Per the germline V gene, CDR1 is LNHDA and CDR2 is SQIVND (reference sequence). CDR3 length: 13 amino acids. V dropped 6 bases and J dropped 8 bases, with 14 bases sitting between them. The CDR3 region is CASSSGPPYEQFF. The CDR3 DNA sequence: TGTGCCAGTAGCTCGGGTCCCCCATATGAGCAGTTCTTC.

The rearrangement links TRBV14 to TRBJ1-5; D is ambiguous. Trimming cost V 8 bases and J 6 bases, with 8 bases left between them. CDR3 length: 11 amino acids. CDR1 is SGHDN and CDR2 is FVKESK in the germline V gene. The CDR3 DNA follows: TGTGCCAGCTCCTCCCTTCAGCCCCAGCATTTT. Amino acid sequence: CASSSLQPQHF.

The rearrangement joins TRBV20-1 to TRBJ1-2; 11 positions match TRBD1. CDR1 DFQATT and CDR2 SNEGSKA come from the germline V gene (reference sequence). The CDR3 contains 14 residues. V shed 3 bases and J 4 bases; nucleotides not matched to a gene: 4. CDR3 bases: TGCAGTGCTAGTGCCGGGACAGGGGGCTATGGCTACACCTTC. It specifies CSASAGTGGYGYTF.

The V gene is TRBV5-1, the J gene TRBJ2-1; D perhaps matches TRBD2 (6 bases). The ends were cut back, 4 bases at V and 2 bases at J, with 16 bases in the middle. This CDR3 has 16 amino acids. Germline CDR1 SGHRS, CDR2 YFSETQ. CDR3 DNA sequence: TGCGCCAGCAGCCCAGAAAACGGGGGAACCTACAATGAGCAGTTCTTC. This translates into CASSPENGGTYNEQFF.

The CDR3 coding sequence is TGTGCCAGCAGTTCCCAGCGGGAGGGGTCAGATACGCAGTATTTT. This gives the protein CASSSQREGSDTQYF. This chain uses TRBV27 with TRBJ2-3; TRBD2 aligns across 10 bases. The V and J ends lost 4 bases and 4 bases, in that order; junction bases with no gene match: 5. Germline V CDR1 and CDR2: MNHEY, SMNVEV (reference sequence). The CDR3 length is 15 residues.

The chain combines TRBV5-1 with TRBJ2-3; no reliable D call. The CDR3 length is 15 residues. The V end was cut by 3 bases, the J end by 4 bases, with 15 bases between. In germline, CDR1 is SGHRS, CDR2 YFSETQ. The CDR3 sequence: CASSSSPVSADTQYF. The CDR3 DNA reads as TGCGCCAGCAGCTCGTCCCCAGTCAGCGCAGATACGCAGTATTTT.

The J gene is TRBJ2-7, the V gene TRBV5-1, with 7 bases fitting TRBD1. The germline CDR1 and CDR2 sequences are SGHRS and YFSETQ. Losses at the gene ends were 6 bases for V and 3 bases for J; bases not matched to a gene: 6. The CDR3 has 13 amino acids. Here the CDR3 DNA reads TGCGCCAGCAAGGGACAGATTGGCTACGAGCAGTACTTC. It yields the protein CASKGQIGYEQYF.

The chain employs TRBV4-3 and TRBJ2-1; TRBD2 matches at 9 bases. Germline CDR1 reads LGHNA; CDR2 reads YSLEER. Trimming took 4 bases from V and 7 from J; bases not matched to a gene: 14. This CDR3 has 17 residues. The CDR3 is CASSPEVAGGPGNEQFF. The CDR3 DNA reads TGCGCCAGCAGCCCAGAAGTGGCGGGAGGGCCGGGGAATGAGCAGTTCTTC.

This rearrangement joins TRBV7-2 to TRBJ1-5; D call uncertain. The CDR3 totals 15 residues. V was cut by 3 bases and J by 0 bases, with 9 bases left in between. CDR1 is SGHTA, CDR2 FQGNSA, per germline. The CDR3 is CASSFGTYSNQPQHF. In DNA form, the CDR3 reads TGTGCCAGCAGCTTTGGTACCTATAGCAATCAGCCCCAGCATTTT.

The rearrangement joins TRBV11-2 to TRBJ2-1, with 13 bases lining up with TRBD2. Germline loops: CDR1 SGHAT, CDR2 FQNNGV. J was trimmed by 7 bases and V by 3 bases; bases with no gene match: 9. CDR3 length: 17 residues. This chain's CDR3 is CASSFLLGTSGINEQFF. CDR3 nucleotides: TGTGCCAGCAGCTTTCTGCTAGGGACTAGCGGGATAAATGAGCAGTTCTTC.

The rearrangement uses TRBV20-1 and TRBJ2-7; 12 positions match TRBD1. Germline trimming cut 3 bases from V and 2 bases from J; bases unmatched to any gene: 8. This CDR3 comprises 16 residues. The germline V gene has CDR1 DFQATT and CDR2 SNEGSKA (reference sequence). The CDR3 DNA sequence: TGCAGTGCTAGTTCGGGACAGGGGGCGGAGACCTACGAGCAGTACTTC. It translates to CSASSGQGAETYEQYF.

The chain joins TRBV3-1 (or the pseudogene TRBV3-2) to TRBJ2-3; D is possibly TRBD2 (5 bases). Trimming removed 4 bases at V and 4 bases at J, with 15 bases between. This CDR3 region has 15 residues. CDR1 is LGHDT, CDR2 YNNKEL, per germline (reference sequence). CDR3 amino acids: CASSPSFEGPDTQYF. In DNA form, the CDR3 reads TGTGCCAGCAGCCCTTCGTTCGAGGGCCCAGATACGCAGTATTTT.

This clone was counted a single time. The V and J genes are TRBV7-9 and TRBJ2-3, with 7 bases matching TRBD2. The CDR3 consists of 14 residues. CDR1 is SEHNR and CDR2 is FQNEAQ in the germline V gene (reference sequence). V was pared by 5 bases and J by 2 bases, with 4 bases of the junction left unmatched. CDR3 residues: CASSRLANTDTQYF. CDR3 bases: TGTGCCAGCAGCCGACTAGCTAACACAGATACGCAGTATTTT.

This chain joins TRBV5-1 and TRBJ2-5, with a possible D match to TRBD2 (5 bases). CDR1 and CDR2 (germline): SGHRS, YFSETQ. The CDR3 spans 13 residues. Trimming took 6 bases from V and 5 from J, leaving 14 bases between them. The CDR3: CASTTQTRETQYF. The CDR3 bases are TGCGCCAGCACCACTCAAACTAGGGAGACCCAGTACTTC. The whole variable domain, filled in from reference TRBV5-1 and TRBJ2-5, reads KAGVTQTPRYLIKTRGQQVTLSCSPISGHRSVSWYQQTPGQGLQFLFEYFSETQRNKGNFPGRFSGRQFSNSRSEMNVSTLELGDSALYLCASTTQTRETQYFGPGTRLLVL.